This T cell receptor beta chain was found in a study of shared clonotypes between healthy human individuals. Study summary: Two female and three male donors aged 18 to 49 were enrolled. For every donor, three CD4 naive, three CD4 memory, two CD8 naive and one CD8 memory plates were used.

Turning to this clone: What it recognizes is unknown.

Selected positively for CCR7 and CD45RO-negative, naive CD8 cells excluded terminally differentiated effector memory CD45RA+ cells. Generated by immunoSEQ multiplex PCR, the TCRdb table keeps only in-frame clones and is missing some. The sample contains some 2 million clones, approximately 95% of which appear only once. Regarding the study as a whole: Estimated clonotype richness was generally higher in naive than memory subsets. Among donors, clonotype sharing was expected to be affected by sequencing depth.

The germline V gene has CDR1 MNHEY and CDR2 SMNVEV (reference sequence). This CDR3 contains 13 residues. Between the trimmed V and J ends, which lost 3 bases and 7 bases, there was a span of 13 bases. The source of this sequence is a young man in good health. Sequences were obtained from naive CD8+ T cells sorted from blood. The gene calls are TRBV27 and TRBJ2-7; possible D gene TRBD2, 5 bases. The CDR3 loop reads CASSFTGSGEQYF. Written as DNA, the CDR3 is TGTGCCAGCAGTTTTACGGGATCCGGAGAGCAGTACTTC.